These 30 T cell receptor beta chains share one sample of origin, sequenced in a study of blood T cell repertoires in COVID-19. Sequenced by immunoSEQ multiplex PCR; TCRdb stores in-frame clones only, minus some. The table has some 490,000 clones, 88% seen once. Sequenced: PBMCs or T cells enriched from blood (not recorded which). The source of these receptors is a woman aged 55-69 years who had recovered from COVID-19.

This chain joins TRBV15 and TRBJ2-7; maybe TRBD2 (6 bases). Trimming left V 5 bases short and J 6 bases short, with 14 bases between. The CDR3 length is 13 residues. The germline CDR1 and CDR2 sequences are LNHNV and YYDKDF (reference sequence). CDR3 residues: CATSWEVGREQYV. The CDR3 DNA follows: TGTGCCACCAGCTGGGAGGTGGGGCGCGAGCAGTACGTC.

The genes are TRBV5-1 and TRBJ2-3; 12 nucleotides line up with TRBD1. Losses at the gene ends were 5 bases for V and 4 bases for J; bases not matched to a gene: 11. CDR3 size: 17 residues. Germline CDR1 SGHRS, CDR2 YFSETQ. The CDR3 region has the DNA TGCGCCAGCAGAGGAGGGACAGGGGGCCCCCGGGCAGATACGCAGTATTTT. It translates to CASRGGTGGPRADTQYF.

The gene calls are TRBV30 and TRBJ2-7, with 10 bases fitting TRBD1. The CDR3 totals 13 residues. CDR1 GTSNPN and CDR2 SVGIG come from the germline V gene (reference sequence). With 2 bases clipped from V and 4 bases from J, the junction kept 2 bases outside the gene matches. The CDR3 coding sequence is TGTGCCTGGAGTCGGGACAGGGGTTACGAGCAGTACGTC. It is translated as CAWSRDRGYEQYV.

The V gene is TRBV28, the J gene TRBJ2-3; TRBD2 matches 8 bases. The CDR3 contains 15 residues. J gave up 4 bases and V 6 bases, and 9 bases lay outside the gene matches. CDR1 and CDR2 from the germline V gene are MDHEN and SYDVKM. CDR3: CASSPGTRMSDTQYF. As DNA, the CDR3 is TGTGCCAGCAGCCCCGGGACTAGGATGTCAGATACGCAGTATTTT.

This clone was seen a few times. The genes are TRBV5-8 and TRBJ1-3; D is uncertain. Deletions cut 2 bases from V and 3 bases from J, with 18 bases between. The V gene's germline CDR1 is SGHTS and CDR2 YDEGEE. The CDR3 has 17 amino acids. DNA for the CDR3: TGTGCCAGCAGCTTCTTTAGTCTCTCTAGGATTGGAAACACCATATATTTT. It codes for CASSFFSLSRIGNTIYF. The whole variable domain, filled in from reference TRBV5-8 and TRBJ1-3, reads EAGVTQSPTHLIKTRGQQATLRCSPISGHTSVYWYQQALGLGLQFLLWYDEGEERNRGNFPPRFSGRQFPNYSSELNVNALELEDSALYLCASSFFSLSRIGNTIYFGEGSWLTVV.

V usage is TRBV15 and J usage is TRBJ1-4; 9 nucleotides line up with TRBD1. Germline V lookup: CDR1 LNHNV, CDR2 YYDKDF (reference sequence). Germline trimming cut 3 bases from V and 6 bases from J; bases unmatched to any gene: 8. The CDR3 sequence is 16 residues long. The chain's CDR3 is CATSSFLQGADEKLFF. For the CDR3, the DNA is TGTGCCACCAGCAGTTTCTTACAGGGGGCAGATGAAAAACTGTTTTTT.

The rearrangement uses TRBV6-1 and TRBJ1-6; 9 positions match TRBD1. This CDR3 spans 15 amino acids. Germline V lookup: CDR1 MNHNS, CDR2 SASEGT. V lost 2 bases to trimming and J lost 10 bases; unmatched junction nucleotides: 6. DNA for the CDR3: TGTGCCAGCAGTGAAATGGGACAGGGAAGATCACCCCTCCACTTT. Its protein product is CASSEMGQGRSPLHF.

The chain has TRBV2 and TRBJ1-4, with TRBD1 as a possible D gene (6 bases). Germline V gives CDR1 SNHLY, CDR2 FYNNEI. The CDR3 has 14 residues. Trimming removed 6 bases at V and 6 bases at J, with 14 bases between. Written as DNA, the CDR3 is TGTGCCAGCAGGGCGTATGGACAGTATGAAAAACTGTTTTTT. Translating gives CASRAYGQYEKLFF. Full variable domain (missing parts from reference TRBV2 and TRBJ1-4): EPEVTQTPSHQVTQMGQEVILRCVPISNHLYFYWYRQILGQKVEFLVSFYNNEISEKSEIFDDQFSVERPDGSNFTLKIRSTKLEDSAMYFCASRAYGQYEKLFFGSGTQLSVL.

The chain links TRBV9 to TRBJ2-3; 7 positions match TRBD2. CDR3 length: 15 residues. The germline CDR1 and CDR2 sequences are SGDLS and YYNGEE. The V gene end was trimmed by 0 bases and the J gene end by 0 bases; junction bases not matched to a gene: 1. Here the CDR3 reads CASSVGRGSTDTQYF. The CDR3 DNA is TGTGCCAGCAGCGTAGGGCGGGGGAGCACAGATACGCAGTATTTT.

The J gene is TRBJ1-3, the V gene TRBV2; 7 nucleotides match TRBD1. In germline, CDR1 is SNHLY, CDR2 FYNNEI. V lost 3 bases, J lost 7 bases, and 9 bases stayed unmatched. The CDR3 is 15 residues long. The CDR3 sequence: CASSDLTGSSNTIYF. As DNA, the CDR3 is TGTGCCAGCAGTGATCTGACAGGGAGTTCCAACACCATATATTTT. Drawing the rest from reference TRBV2 and TRBJ1-3, the complete variable domain is EPEVTQTPSHQVTQMGQEVILRCVPISNHLYFYWYRQILGQKVEFLVSFYNNEISEKSEIFDDQFSVERPDGSNFTLKIRSTKLEDSAMYFCASSDLTGSSNTIYFGEGSWLTVV.

This clone has just a few counts. V is TRBV28 and J is TRBJ2-7, with 8 nucleotides matching TRBD1. This CDR3 region has 14 residues. The V and J ends lost 4 bases and 5 bases, in that order; junction bases with no gene match: 7. CDR1 is MDHEN and CDR2 is SYDVKM in the germline V gene. For the CDR3, the DNA is TGTGCCAGCAGTTCTCGGACAGGGCGCCACGAGCAGTACGTC. Protein: CASSSRTGRHEQYV.

About this clone itself: A junction end diverges from the germline sequence, so it may reflect a read error. The rearrangement links TRBV6-5 to TRBJ1-1; D is possibly TRBD1 (6 bases). This CDR3 spans 12 amino acids. The germline gives CDR1 MNHEY, CDR2 SVGAGI. Here the CDR3 DNA reads TGCGCCGGTGGACAGTTGAACACTGAAGCTTTCTTT. It is translated as CAGGQLNTEAFF.

This clone has a count of ten or more. The V gene is TRBV7-9, the J gene TRBJ1-2, with 7 positions matching TRBD1. V lost 0 bases and J lost 6; bases outside the gene matches: 7. CDR1 is SEHNR, CDR2 FQNEAQ, per germline (reference sequence). The CDR3 is 15 residues long. CDR3 residues: CASSLALRGLHGYTF. CDR3 nucleotides: TGTGCCAGCAGCTTAGCGCTCAGGGGGTTGCATGGCTACACCTTC.

The gene calls are TRBV2 and TRBJ1-4; 7 nucleotides align to TRBD1. CDR1 and CDR2 (germline): SNHLY, FYNNEI. V lost 4 bases and J lost 7; bases outside the gene matches: 6. The CDR3 spans 14 residues. The CDR3 DNA reads as TGTGCCAGCAGTGGGGACAGCCTGCGTGAAAAACTGTTTTTT. Translating it yields CASSGDSLREKLFF.

The chain has TRBV10-3 and TRBJ1-5, with TRBD1 as a possible D gene (6 bases). Germline V CDR1 and CDR2: ENHRY, SYGVKD. The V end lost 6 bases, the J end lost 4 bases, and 19 bases lay between the germline ends. The CDR3 sequence is 16 residues long. CDR3 DNA: TGTGCCATCAGCGACGGGCACAGGGTAGGTAATCAGCCCCAGCATTTT. It translates to CAISDGHRVGNQPQHF.

This clone was observed a few times. This sequence joins TRBV30 and TRBJ1-5, with D perhaps TRBD1 (5 bases). The CDR3 runs 14 residues. Deletions cut 2 bases from V and 7 bases from J, with 15 bases between. Germline loops: CDR1 GTSNPN, CDR2 SVGIG (reference sequence). CDR3 protein: CAWSNWQKGQPQHF. The CDR3 nucleotides are TGTGCCTGGAGTAATTGGCAGAAGGGGCAGCCCCAGCATTTT.

This clone showed up just once. This chain uses TRBV4-1 with TRBJ1-2, with D perhaps matching TRBD1 (5 bases). CDR1 is MGHRA and CDR2 is YSYEKL in the germline V gene. Between the trimmed V and J ends, which lost 1 base and 3 bases, there was a span of 9 bases. The CDR3 consists of 14 residues. The CDR3 region has the DNA TGCGCCAGCAGCCAAGGGGGCCTCTACTATGGCTACACCTTC. The encoded protein is CASSQGGLYYGYTF.

The chain joins TRBV9 to TRBJ1-1; D ambiguous. Germline loops: CDR1 SGDLS, CDR2 YYNGEE. CDR3 length equals 13 residues. Trimming cost V 0 bases and J 4 bases, with 7 bases left between them. The CDR3 nucleotides read TGTGCCAGCAGCGTAGCGGGGAGCACTGAAGCTTTCTTT. Amino acids: CASSVAGSTEAFF. The whole variable domain, remainder taken from reference TRBV9 and TRBJ1-1, is DSGVTQTPKHLITATGQRVTLRCSPRSGDLSVYWYQQSLDQGLQFLIQYYNGEERAKGNILERFSAQQFPDLHSELNLSSLELGDSALYFCASSVAGSTEAFFGQGTRLTVV.

The genes are TRBV5-8 and TRBJ1-1, with 10 positions matching TRBD1. J lost 6 bases, V lost 0 bases, and 2 bases had no gene match. Germline V gene sequence: CDR1 SGHTS, CDR2 YDEGEE. There are 14 residues in the CDR3. The CDR3 region is CASSLVGTGAEAFF. DNA for the CDR3: TGTGCCAGCAGCTTGGTCGGGACAGGGGCTGAAGCTTTCTTT.

This clone appeared once. The V gene is TRBV5-1, the J gene TRBJ1-3, with 7 bases aligning to TRBD1. The CDR3 runs to 15 residues. From germline, CDR1 is SGHRS and CDR2 YFSETQ. V trimming: 4 bases; J trimming: 4 bases; junction bases outside the gene matches: 8. CDR3 in amino acids: CASSRDSLSGNTIYF. CDR3 in DNA: TGCGCCAGCAGCCGGGACAGTTTGTCCGGAAACACCATATATTTT.

The chain combines TRBV5-4 with TRBJ2-1, with D maybe TRBD2 (6 bases). In germline, CDR1 is SGHNT, CDR2 YYREEE (reference sequence). The V and J ends lost 5 bases and 4 bases respectively, with 19 bases between them. The CDR3 runs 16 residues. CDR3 sequence: CASSLEGFQGYNEQFF. In nucleotides, the CDR3 is TGTGCCAGCAGTCTGGAGGGGTTTCAGGGATACAATGAGCAGTTCTTC.

The CDR3 coding sequence is TGTGCCAGCTCCCTACAGGGTGTGGGCAATCAGCCCCAGCATTTT. Translated, it gives CASSLQGVGNQPQHF. The chain uses TRBV18 and TRBJ1-5; TRBD1 might be the D (6 bases). Germline-derived CDR1 and CDR2 are KGHSH and LQKENI. V was pared by 6 bases and J by 2 bases, with 14 bases between. The CDR3 covers 15 residues.

The chain combines TRBV27 with TRBJ2-1, with TRBD1 matching 9 bases. V was pared by 6 bases and J by 6 bases, with 0 bases of the junction left unmatched. The CDR3 has 12 amino acids. Germline V lookup: CDR1 MNHEY, CDR2 SMNVEV (reference sequence). The CDR3 DNA sequence: TGTGCCAGCAGACAGGGGGCCAATGAGCAGTTCTTC. Translating it yields CASRQGANEQFF.

This rearrangement joins TRBV9 to TRBJ2-2, with TRBD1 as a possible D gene (5 bases). The V end lost 0 bases, the J end lost 4 bases, and 10 bases lay between the germline ends. Germline V lookup: CDR1 SGDLS, CDR2 YYNGEE. CDR3 size: 15 residues. The CDR3: CASSVDTRVTGELFF. The CDR3 nucleotides are TGTGCCAGCAGCGTAGATACCAGGGTCACCGGGGAGCTGTTTTTT.

The V call is TRBV18, the J call TRBJ2-5, with D perhaps matching TRBD1 (6 bases). This CDR3 has 15 residues. Germline values: CDR1 KGHSH, CDR2 LQKENI. Trimming removed 3 bases at V and 5 bases at J, with 16 bases between. In DNA form, the CDR3 reads TGTGCCAGCTCACCCCAACAGGGAAACACGGAGACCCAGTACTTC. Encoded protein: CASSPQQGNTETQYF.

Regarding this clone: Other nucleotide sequences in the sample specify the same CDR3. This chain uses TRBV20-1 with TRBJ1-1, with D possibly matching TRBD1 (5 bases). Between the trimmed V and J ends, which lost 3 bases and 8 bases, there was a span of 10 bases. This CDR3 spans 11 amino acids. The germline CDR1 and CDR2 sequences are DFQATT and SNEGSKA (reference sequence). CDR3 nucleotide sequence: TGCAGTGCTAGGGTCGGGGGAGAAGCTTTCTTT. Translation gives CSARVGGEAFF.

The chain employs TRBV29-1 and TRBJ2-5, with D unresolved. Germline V CDR1 and CDR2: SQVTM, ANQGSEA. V lost 5 bases, J lost 5 bases, and 12 bases lay in between. The CDR3 has 12 residues. The CDR3 DNA follows: TGCAGCGTTAAAGTAATCGGGGAGACCCAGTACTTC. Translated: CSVKVIGETQYF.

The chain couples TRBV15 to TRBJ2-7; possibly TRBD1 for D (5 bases). V lost 0 bases and J lost 0, with 9 bases in between. The CDR3 is 15 residues long. Germline V lookup: CDR1 LNHNV, CDR2 YYDKDF (reference sequence). CDR3 bases: TGTGCCACCAGCAGAGACGTAGGGGCCTCCTACGAGCAGTACTTC. This translates into CATSRDVGASYEQYF.

The rearrangement joins TRBV5-1 to TRBJ1-4; D not resolved. V dropped 2 bases and J dropped 5 bases, with 10 bases sitting between them. The CDR3 loop spans 14 amino acids. Germline V lookup: CDR1 SGHRS, CDR2 YFSETQ. The CDR3 sequence: CASSFFGRNEKLFF. The CDR3 coding sequence is TGCGCCAGCAGCTTTTTCGGCAGGAATGAAAAACTGTTTTTT.

This clone showed up just once. As DNA, the CDR3 is TGTGCCAGCAGTTCGACAGGCCTGGTAGGGGGTTCCGGCTATGGCTACACCTTC. It is translated as CASSSTGLVGGSGYGYTF. The chain joins TRBV27 to TRBJ1-2; D might be TRBD1 (6 bases). Trimming stripped 4 bases from V and 4 bases from J, with 25 bases between. CDR3 length: 18 residues. CDR1 is MNHEY and CDR2 is SMNVEV in the germline V gene (reference sequence).